This T cell receptor beta chain was obtained from a study of blood T cell repertoires in COVID-19 (dated by TCRdb to 2018 to 2021). Study-level background: The collaborator samples originated in the United States, Italy and Spain and spanned the acute and convalescent phases of COVID-19. The material from the prospective study consisted of cDNA or gDNA derived from T cells, B-cell-depleted T cells, or PBMCs. Subjects who had been exposed to COVID-19, were actively infected with it, or had recovered from it provided the deeply sampled blood TCRbeta repertoires that made up the dataset. A freely available public database, intended as a resource for researchers studying the immune response to SARS-CoV-2, is where the repertoires were released. Samples came from the ongoing ImmuneRACE study (first 160 participants) plus 1,254 subjects from 6 global collaborators. The sample metadata nearly always contained a de-identified subject ID, COVID-19 status, age in years and sex. HLA class I and class II types, where available, came from metadata supplied by the sample provider rather than from assay-based typing. The investigation overall reported the following: How much clinical and demographic metadata was included differed by source and by participant, and the metadata was provided uncurated.

Trimming removed 4 bases from V and 4 bases from J; the gene matches leave 2 bases unexplained. From the cysteine through the phenylalanine, the CDR3 covers 14 amino acids. Just CDR3 DNA is preserved here, 42 bases in frame from base 1. For CDR1 and CDR2, the germline V gene lists MNHEY and SVGEGT. With respect to this clone: What this receptor recognizes is not known. Base quality data are lacking; no much larger clone is found one base away.

One collaborating source in Seattle enrolled patients while the patients were actively infected and followed the patients over time throughout the course of disease. Whole blood was collected in K2EDTA tubes by collaborating institutions according to the institutions' own protocols. Collaborator samples were shipped for TCRbeta analysis as frozen whole blood, isolated PBMCs, or DNA extracted from either sample type. The immunoSEQ Assay, a bias-controlled multiplex PCR, was used to amplify TCRbeta CDR3 regions from genomic DNA. The authors' analysis ran thus. Within the assay, amplification of reference gene primers was used to estimate how many nucleated cells each sample contained. To quantify the absolute abundance of each unique TCRbeta CDR3 rearrangement, sequence reads were collapsed and filtered. Productive Simpson clonality was computed per sample as the square root of Simpson's diversity index over productive rearrangements. TCRdb holds this immuneACCESS table with in-frame rearrangements only. Some clones are missing; in checked studies, unresolved V genes explain under half, and the rest has no known cause. V and J calls plus clone size are reproduced from that table; the DNA served to infer D and trimming. A total of 250,000 to 350,000 clones appear in this sample, roughly 80% of them only once. The leading ten clones occupy 15% to 17% of the sample.

This TCR came from a person aged 65 to 79 with COVID-19, enrolled during active disease. The sample comprised peripheral blood. This receptor chain uses TRBV6-2 or TRBV6-3 and TRBJ2-5, and 11 bases in between align with TRBD1. The DNA sequence follows: TGTGCCAGCAGTTTTGGGACAGGGGGAGAGACCCAGTACTTC. It translates as CASSFGTGGETQYF.